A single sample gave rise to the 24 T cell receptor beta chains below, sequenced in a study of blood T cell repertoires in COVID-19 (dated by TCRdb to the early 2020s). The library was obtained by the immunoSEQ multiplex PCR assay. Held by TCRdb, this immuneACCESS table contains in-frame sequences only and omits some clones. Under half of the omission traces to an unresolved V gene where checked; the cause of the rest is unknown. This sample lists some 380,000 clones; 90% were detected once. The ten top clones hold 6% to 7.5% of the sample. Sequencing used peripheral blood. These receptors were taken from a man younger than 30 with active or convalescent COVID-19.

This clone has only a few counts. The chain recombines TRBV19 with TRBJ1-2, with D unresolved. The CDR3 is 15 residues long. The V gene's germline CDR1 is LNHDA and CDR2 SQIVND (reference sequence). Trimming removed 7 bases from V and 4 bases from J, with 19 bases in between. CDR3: CASTVRRLAFYGYTF. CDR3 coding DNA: TGTGCCAGTACGGTTCGTCGATTAGCCTTCTATGGCTACACCTTC. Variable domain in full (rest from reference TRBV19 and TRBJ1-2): DGGITQSPKYLFRKEGQNVTLSCEQNLNHDAMYWYRQDPGQGLRLIYYSQIVNDFQKGDIAEGYSVSREKKESFPLTVTSAQKNPTAFYLCASTVRRLAFYGYTFGSGTRLTVV.

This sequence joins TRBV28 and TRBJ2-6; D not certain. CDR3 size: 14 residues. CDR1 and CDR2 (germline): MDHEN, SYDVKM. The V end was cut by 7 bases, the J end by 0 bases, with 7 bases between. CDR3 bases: TGTGCCAGCACTAGATACTCTGGGGCCAACGTCCTGACTTTC. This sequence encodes CASTRYSGANVLTF.

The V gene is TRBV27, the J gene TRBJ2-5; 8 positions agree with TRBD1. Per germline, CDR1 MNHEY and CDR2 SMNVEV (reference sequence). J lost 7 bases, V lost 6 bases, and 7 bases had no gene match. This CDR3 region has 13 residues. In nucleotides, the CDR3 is TGTGCCAGCAGCACGACAGGGGAAGGGACCCAGTACTTC. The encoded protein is CASSTTGEGTQYF.

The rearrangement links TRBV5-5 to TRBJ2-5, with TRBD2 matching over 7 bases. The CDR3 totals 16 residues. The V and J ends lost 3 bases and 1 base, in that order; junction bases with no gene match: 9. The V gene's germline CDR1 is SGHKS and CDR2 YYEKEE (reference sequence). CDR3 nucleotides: TGTGCCAGCAGCTGGGGAGGGGTAGGAATCCAAGAGACCCAGTACTTC. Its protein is CASSWGGVGIQETQYF.

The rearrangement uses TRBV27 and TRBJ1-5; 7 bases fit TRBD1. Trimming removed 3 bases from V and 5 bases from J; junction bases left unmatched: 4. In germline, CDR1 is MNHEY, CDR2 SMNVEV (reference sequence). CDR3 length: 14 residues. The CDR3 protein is CASSFNTGDQPQHF. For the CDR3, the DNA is TGTGCCAGCAGTTTCAATACAGGGGATCAGCCCCAGCATTTT.

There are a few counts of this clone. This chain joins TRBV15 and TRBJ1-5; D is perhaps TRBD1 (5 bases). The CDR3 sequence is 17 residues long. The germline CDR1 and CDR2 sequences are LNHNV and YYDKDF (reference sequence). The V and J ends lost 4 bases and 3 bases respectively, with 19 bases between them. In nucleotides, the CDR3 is TGTGCCACCAGCACTCCCCCAGGGATGGGTGTCAATCAGCCCCAGCATTTT. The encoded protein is CATSTPPGMGVNQPQHF.

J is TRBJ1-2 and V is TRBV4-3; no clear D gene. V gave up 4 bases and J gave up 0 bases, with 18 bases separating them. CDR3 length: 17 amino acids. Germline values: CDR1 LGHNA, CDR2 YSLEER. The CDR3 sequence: CASSPNPLEVPNYGYTF. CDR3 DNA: TGCGCCAGCAGCCCGAACCCCCTCGAGGTGCCTAACTATGGCTACACCTTC.

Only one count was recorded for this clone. CDR3 in amino acids: CASSLVGRGGGSYEQYF. The CDR3 nucleotides read TGTGCCAGCAGCTTAGTGGGGCGGGGAGGAGGCTCCTACGAGCAGTACTTC. The chain links TRBV7-9 to TRBJ2-7; D might be TRBD2 (6 bases). V was pared by 1 base and J by 0 bases, with 16 bases between. From germline, CDR1 is SEHNR and CDR2 FQNEAQ (reference sequence). This CDR3 spans 17 amino acids.

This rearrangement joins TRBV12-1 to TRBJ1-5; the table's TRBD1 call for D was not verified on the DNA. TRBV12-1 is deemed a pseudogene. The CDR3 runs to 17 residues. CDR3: CASSSPTGNWINQPQHF. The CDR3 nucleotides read TGTGCCAGCAGCTCCCCAACAGGGAATTGGATAAATCAGCCCCAGCATTTT.

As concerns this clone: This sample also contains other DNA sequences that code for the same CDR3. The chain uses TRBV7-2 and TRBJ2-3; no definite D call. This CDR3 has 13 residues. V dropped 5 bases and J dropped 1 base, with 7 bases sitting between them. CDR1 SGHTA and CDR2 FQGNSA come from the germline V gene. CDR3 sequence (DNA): TGTGCCAGCAGCCTCGGAGGCACAGATACGCAGTATTTT. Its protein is CASSLGGTDTQYF.

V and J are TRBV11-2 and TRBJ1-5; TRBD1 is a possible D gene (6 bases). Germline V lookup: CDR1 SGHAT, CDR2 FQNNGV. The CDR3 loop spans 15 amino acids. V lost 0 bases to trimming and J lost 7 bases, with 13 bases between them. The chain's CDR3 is CASSLDPGRGQPQHF. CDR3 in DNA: TGTGCCAGCAGCTTAGACCCGGGGAGGGGGCAGCCCCAGCATTTT.

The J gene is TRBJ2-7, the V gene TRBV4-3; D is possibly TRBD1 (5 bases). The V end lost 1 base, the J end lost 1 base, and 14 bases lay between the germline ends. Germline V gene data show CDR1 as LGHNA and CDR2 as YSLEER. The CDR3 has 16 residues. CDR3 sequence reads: CASSQASAGNSYEQYF. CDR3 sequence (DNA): TGCGCCAGCAGCCAAGCGTCGGCAGGGAATTCCTACGAGCAGTACTTC.

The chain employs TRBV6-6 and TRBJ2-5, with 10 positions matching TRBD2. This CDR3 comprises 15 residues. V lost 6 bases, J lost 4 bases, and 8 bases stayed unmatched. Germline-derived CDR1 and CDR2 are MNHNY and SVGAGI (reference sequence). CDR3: CASSRSGGALETQYF. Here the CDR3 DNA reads TGTGCCAGCAGCAGGAGCGGGGGGGCGCTAGAGACCCAGTACTTC.

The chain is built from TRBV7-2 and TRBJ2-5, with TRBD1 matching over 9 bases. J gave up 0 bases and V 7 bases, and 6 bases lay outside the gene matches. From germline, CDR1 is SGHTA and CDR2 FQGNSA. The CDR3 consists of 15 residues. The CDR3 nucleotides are TGTGCCAGCAAAGGGGACAGGGCGTACCAAGAGACCCAGTACTTC. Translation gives CASKGDRAYQETQYF.

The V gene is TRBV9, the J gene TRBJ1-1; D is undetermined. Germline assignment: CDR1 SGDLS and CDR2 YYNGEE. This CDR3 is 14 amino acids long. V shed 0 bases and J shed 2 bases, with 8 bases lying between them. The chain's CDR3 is CASSVGQTNTEAFF. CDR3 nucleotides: TGTGCCAGCAGCGTAGGTCAGACAAACACTGAAGCTTTCTTT.

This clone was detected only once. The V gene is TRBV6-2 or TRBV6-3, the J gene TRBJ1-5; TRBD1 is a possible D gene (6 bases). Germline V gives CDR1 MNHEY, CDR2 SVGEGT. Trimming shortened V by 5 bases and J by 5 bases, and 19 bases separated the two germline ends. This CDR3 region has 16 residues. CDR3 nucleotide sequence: TGTGCCAGCAGTCCCCTGAGACAGGCGGGGGATCAGCCCCAGCATTTT. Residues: CASSPLRQAGDQPQHF.

In DNA, the CDR3 is TGTGCCTGGGTAGGGGGAGACTTAGGCAAAAACATTCAGTACTTC. Its protein product is CAWVGGDLGKNIQYF. The chain employs TRBV30 and TRBJ2-4; TRBD1 is a possible D gene (6 bases). Germline V gene sequence: CDR1 GTSNPN, CDR2 SVGIG (reference sequence). V shed 5 bases and J shed 3 bases, with 17 bases lying between them. This CDR3 region has 15 residues.

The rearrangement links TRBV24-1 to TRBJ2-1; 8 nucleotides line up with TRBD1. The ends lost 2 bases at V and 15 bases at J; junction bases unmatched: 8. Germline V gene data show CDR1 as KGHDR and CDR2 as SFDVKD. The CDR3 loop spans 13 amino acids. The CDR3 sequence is CATSDSDRGRRFF. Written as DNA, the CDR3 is TGTGCCACCAGTGATTCCGACAGGGGACGGCGGTTCTTC.

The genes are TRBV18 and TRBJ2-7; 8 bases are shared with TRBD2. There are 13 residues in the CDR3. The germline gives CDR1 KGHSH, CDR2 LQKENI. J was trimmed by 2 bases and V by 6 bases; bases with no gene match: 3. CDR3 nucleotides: TGTGCCAGCTCCCGGGAGGGCGCCTACGAGCAGTACTTC. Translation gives CASSREGAYEQYF.

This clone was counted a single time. The CDR3 DNA follows: TGTGCCATCAGTGAGCGAGGGATCTCCTATAATTCACCCCTCCACTTT. This codes for CAISERGISYNSPLHF. The J gene is TRBJ1-6, the V gene TRBV10-3; D is uncertain. Looked up from germline, CDR1 is ENHRY and CDR2 is SYGVKD. The CDR3 has 16 residues. Trimming took off 2 bases at V and 0 bases at J, with 8 bases between the two ends.

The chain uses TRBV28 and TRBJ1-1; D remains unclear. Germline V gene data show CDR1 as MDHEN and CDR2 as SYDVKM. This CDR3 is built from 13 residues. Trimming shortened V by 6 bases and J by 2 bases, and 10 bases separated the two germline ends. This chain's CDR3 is CASSPHLNTEAFF. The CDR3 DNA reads TGTGCCAGCAGCCCCCATCTAAACACTGAAGCTTTCTTT.

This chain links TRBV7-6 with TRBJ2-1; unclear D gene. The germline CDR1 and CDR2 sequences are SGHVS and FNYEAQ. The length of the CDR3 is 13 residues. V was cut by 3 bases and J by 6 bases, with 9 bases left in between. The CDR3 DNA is TGTGCCAGCAGCTTCTATCGCGGCAATGAGCAGTTCTTC. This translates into CASSFYRGNEQFF.

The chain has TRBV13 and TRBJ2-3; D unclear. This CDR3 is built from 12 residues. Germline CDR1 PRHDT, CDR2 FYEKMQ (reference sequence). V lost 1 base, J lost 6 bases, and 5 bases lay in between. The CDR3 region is CASSLAVDTQYF. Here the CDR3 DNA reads TGTGCCAGCAGCTTAGCCGTTGATACGCAGTATTTT.

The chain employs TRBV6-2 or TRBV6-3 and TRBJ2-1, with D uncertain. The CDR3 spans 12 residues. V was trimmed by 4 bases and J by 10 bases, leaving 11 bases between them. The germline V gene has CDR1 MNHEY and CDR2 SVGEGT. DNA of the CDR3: TGTGCCAGCAGTTGGGCACCTCGGGAGCAGTTCTTC. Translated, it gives CASSWAPREQFF.